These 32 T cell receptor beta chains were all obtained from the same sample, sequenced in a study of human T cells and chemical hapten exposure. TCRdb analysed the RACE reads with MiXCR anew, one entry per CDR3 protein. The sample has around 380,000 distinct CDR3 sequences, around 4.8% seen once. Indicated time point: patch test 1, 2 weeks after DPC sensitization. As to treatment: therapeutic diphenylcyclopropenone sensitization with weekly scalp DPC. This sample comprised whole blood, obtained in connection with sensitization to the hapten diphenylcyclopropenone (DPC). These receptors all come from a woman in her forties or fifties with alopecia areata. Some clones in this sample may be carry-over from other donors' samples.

The CDR3 here is CASSRPESEAFF. In DNA form, the CDR3 reads TGTGCCAGCAGCCGTCCCGAGAGTGAAGCTTTCTTT. This chain uses TRBV5-4 with TRBJ1-1, with D unclear. Germline assignment: CDR1 SGHNT and CDR2 YYREEE (reference sequence). The CDR3 is made up of 12 amino acids. V was shortened by 4 bases and J by 7 bases, with 11 bases between the two germline ends.

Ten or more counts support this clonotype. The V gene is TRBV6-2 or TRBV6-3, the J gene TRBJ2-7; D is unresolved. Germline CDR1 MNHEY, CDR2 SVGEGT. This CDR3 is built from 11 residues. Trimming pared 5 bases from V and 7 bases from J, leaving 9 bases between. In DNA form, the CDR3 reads TGTGCCAGCAGTCTCCTTGGGGAGCAGTACTTC. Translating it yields CASSLLGEQYF.

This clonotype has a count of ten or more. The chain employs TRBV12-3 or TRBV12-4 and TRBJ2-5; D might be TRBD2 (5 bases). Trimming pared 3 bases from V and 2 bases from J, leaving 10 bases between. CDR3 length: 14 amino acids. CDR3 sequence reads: CASSLRRAQETQYF. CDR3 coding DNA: TGTGCCAGCAGTTTGCGGCGGGCACAAGAGACCCAGTACTTC.

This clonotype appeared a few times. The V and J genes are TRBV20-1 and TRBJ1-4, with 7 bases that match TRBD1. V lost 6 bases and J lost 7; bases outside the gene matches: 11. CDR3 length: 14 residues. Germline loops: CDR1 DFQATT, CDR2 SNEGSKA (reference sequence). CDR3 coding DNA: TGCAGTGCAACACAGGGGAGGAGGAGTGAAAAACTGTTTTTT. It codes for CSATQGRRSEKLFF.

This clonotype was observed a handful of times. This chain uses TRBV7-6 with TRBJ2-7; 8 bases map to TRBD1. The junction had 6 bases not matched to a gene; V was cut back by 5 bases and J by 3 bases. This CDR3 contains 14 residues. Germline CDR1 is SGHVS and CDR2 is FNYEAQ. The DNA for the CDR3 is TGTGCCAGCAGCCCGCGGACAGGGTTCTACGAGCAGTACTTC. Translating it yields CASSPRTGFYEQYF.

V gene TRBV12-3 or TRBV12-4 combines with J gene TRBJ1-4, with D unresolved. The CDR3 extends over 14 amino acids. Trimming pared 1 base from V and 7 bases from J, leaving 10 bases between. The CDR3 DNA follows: TGTGCCAGCAGTTTAGACCGGACGGCTGAAAAACTGTTTTTT. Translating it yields CASSLDRTAEKLFF.

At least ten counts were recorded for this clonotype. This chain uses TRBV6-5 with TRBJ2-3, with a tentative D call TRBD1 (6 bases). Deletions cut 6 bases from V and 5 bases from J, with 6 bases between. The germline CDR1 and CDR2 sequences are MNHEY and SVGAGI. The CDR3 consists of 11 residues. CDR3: CASRQGDTQYF. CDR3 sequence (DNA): TGTGCCAGCAGACAGGGAGATACGCAGTATTTT.

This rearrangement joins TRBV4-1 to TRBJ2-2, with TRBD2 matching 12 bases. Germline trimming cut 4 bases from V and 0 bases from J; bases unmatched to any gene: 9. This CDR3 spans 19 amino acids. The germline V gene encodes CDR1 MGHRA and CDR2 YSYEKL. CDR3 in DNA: TGCGCCAGCAGCCCATGGACTAGCGGGGATATCGCGAACACCGGGGAGCTGTTTTTT. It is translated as CASSPWTSGDIANTGELFF.

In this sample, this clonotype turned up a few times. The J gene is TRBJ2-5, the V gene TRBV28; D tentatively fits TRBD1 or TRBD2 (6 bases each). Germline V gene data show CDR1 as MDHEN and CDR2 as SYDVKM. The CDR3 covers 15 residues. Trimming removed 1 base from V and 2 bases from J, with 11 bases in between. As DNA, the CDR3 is TGTGCCAGCAGTTTATCCGGGGGCGGACAAGAGACCCAGTACTTC. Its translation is CASSLSGGGQETQYF.

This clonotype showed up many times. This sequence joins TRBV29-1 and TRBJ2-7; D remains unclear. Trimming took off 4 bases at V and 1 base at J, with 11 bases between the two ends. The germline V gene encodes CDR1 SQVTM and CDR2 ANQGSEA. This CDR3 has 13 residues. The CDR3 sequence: CSVADPRSYEQYF. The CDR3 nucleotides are TGCAGCGTTGCGGACCCTAGGTCCTACGAGCAGTACTTC.

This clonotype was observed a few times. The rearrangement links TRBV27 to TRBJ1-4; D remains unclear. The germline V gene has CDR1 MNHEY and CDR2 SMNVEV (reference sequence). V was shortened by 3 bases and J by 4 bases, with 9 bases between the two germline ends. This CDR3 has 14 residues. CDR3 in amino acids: CASSFSGFNEKLFF. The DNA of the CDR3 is TGTGCCAGCAGTTTTTCAGGATTTAATGAAAAACTGTTTTTT.

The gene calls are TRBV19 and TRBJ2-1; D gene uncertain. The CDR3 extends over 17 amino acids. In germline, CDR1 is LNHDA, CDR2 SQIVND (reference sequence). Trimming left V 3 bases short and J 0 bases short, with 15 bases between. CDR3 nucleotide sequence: TGTGCCAGTAGTATGGCTGTTCGACGGAACTCCTACAATGAGCAGTTCTTC. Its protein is CASSMAVRRNSYNEQFF.

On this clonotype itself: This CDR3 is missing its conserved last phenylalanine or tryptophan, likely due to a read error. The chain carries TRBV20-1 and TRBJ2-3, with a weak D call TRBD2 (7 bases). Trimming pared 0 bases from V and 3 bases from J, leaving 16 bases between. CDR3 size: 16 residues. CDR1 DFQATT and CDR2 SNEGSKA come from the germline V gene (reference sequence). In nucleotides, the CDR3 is TGCAGTGCTAGAGATGGGGGGGGCGCTTTTACAGATACGCAGTATTCT. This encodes CSARDGGGAFTDTQYS.

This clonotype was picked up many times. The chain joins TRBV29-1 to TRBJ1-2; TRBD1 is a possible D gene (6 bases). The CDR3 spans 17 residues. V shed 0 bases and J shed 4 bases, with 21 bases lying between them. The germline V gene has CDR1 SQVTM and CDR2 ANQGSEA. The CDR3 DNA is TGCAGCGTTGAAGATTTGTTGTTTACCGGGGGCGTCTATGGCTACACCTTC. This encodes CSVEDLLFTGGVYGYTF. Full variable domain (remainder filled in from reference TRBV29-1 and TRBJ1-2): SAVISQKPSRDICQRGTSLTIQCQVDSQVTMMFWYRQQPGQSLTLIATANQGSEATYESGFVIDKFPISRPNLTFSTLTVSNMSPEDSSIYLCSVEDLLFTGGVYGYTFGSGTRLTVV.

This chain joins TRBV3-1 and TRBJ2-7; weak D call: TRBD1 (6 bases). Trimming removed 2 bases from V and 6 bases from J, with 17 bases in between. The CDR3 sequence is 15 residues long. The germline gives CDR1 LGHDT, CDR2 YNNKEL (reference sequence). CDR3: CASSQPDRPLAEQYF. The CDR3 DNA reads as TGTGCCAGCAGCCAACCCGACAGGCCCCTTGCCGAGCAGTACTTC.

The CDR3 is CASSLSSGRDPDTQYF. The CDR3, as DNA: TGTGCCAGCAGTTTATCGAGCGGGAGGGACCCAGATACGCAGTATTTT. The rearrangement uses TRBV27 and TRBJ2-3; TRBD2 aligns across 10 bases. After removal of 0 bases from V and 4 bases from J, the junction contained 4 bases not matched to a gene. Germline V gene sequence: CDR1 MNHEY, CDR2 SMNVEV (reference sequence). The CDR3 totals 16 residues.

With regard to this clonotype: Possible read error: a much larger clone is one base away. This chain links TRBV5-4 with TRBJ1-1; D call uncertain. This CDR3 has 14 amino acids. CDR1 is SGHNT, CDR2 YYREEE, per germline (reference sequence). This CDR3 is CVSSLEGPRTEAFF. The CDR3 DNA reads TGTGTCAGCAGCTTGGAAGGCCCCAGAACTGAAGCTTTCTTT. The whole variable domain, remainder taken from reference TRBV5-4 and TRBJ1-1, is ETGVTQSPTHLIKTRGQQVTLRCSSQSGHNTVSWYQQALGQGPQFIFQYYREEENGRGNFPPRFSGLQFPNYSSELNVNALELDDSALYLCVSSLEGPRTEAFFGQGTRLTVV.

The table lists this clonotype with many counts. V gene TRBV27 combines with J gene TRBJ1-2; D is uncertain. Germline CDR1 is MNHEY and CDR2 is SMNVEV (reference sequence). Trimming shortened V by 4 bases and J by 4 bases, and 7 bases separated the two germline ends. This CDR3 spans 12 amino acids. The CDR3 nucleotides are TGTGCCAGCAGTTCACCCCTCTATGGCTACACCTTC. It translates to CASSSPLYGYTF.

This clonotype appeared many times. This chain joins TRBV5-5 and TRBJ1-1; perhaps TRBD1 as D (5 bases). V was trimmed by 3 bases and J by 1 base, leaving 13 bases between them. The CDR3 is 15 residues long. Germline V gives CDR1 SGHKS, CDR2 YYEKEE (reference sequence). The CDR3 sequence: CASSSTGLQNTEAFF. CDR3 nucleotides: TGTGCCAGCAGCTCCACGGGGCTTCAGAACACTGAAGCTTTCTTT. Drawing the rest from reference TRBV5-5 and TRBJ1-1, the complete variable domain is DAGVTQSPTHLIKTRGQQVTLRCSPISGHKSVSWYQQVLGQGPQFIFQYYEKEERGRGNFPDRFSARQFPNYSSELNVNALLLGDSALYLCASSSTGLQNTEAFFGQGTRLTVV.

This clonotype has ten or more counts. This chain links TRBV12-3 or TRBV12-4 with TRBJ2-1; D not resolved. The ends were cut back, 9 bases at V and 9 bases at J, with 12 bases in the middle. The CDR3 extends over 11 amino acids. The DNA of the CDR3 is TGTGCCAGTCCCGGGTCCGGTGAGCAGTTCTTC. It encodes CASPGSGEQFF.

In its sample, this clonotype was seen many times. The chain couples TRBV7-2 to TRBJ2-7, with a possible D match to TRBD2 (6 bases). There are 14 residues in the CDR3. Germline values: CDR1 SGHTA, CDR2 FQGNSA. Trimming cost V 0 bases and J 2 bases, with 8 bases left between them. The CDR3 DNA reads TGTGCCAGCAGCTTAGCACTAGCCACCTACGAGCAGTACTTC. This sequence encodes CASSLALATYEQYF.

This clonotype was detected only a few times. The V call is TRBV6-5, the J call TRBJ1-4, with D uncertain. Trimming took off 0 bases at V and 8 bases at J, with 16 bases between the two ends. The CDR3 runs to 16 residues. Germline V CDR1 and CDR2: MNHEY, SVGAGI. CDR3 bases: TGTGCCAGCAGTTACTCGAACGCCGGGGTTAGGGAAAAACTGTTTTTT. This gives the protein CASSYSNAGVREKLFF.

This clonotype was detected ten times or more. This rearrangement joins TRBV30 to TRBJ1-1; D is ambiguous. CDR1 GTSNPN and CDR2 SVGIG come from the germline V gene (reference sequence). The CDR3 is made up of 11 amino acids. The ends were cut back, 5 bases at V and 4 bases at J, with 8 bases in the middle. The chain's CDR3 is CAWCFTTEAFF. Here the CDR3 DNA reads TGTGCCTGGTGTTTCACCACTGAAGCTTTCTTT.

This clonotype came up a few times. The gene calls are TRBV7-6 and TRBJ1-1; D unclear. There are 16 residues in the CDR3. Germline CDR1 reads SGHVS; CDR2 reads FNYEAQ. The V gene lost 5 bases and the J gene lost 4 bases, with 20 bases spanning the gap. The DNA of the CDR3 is TGTGCCAGCAGCCCCCGGTCGGCCCTCAAGGTCACTGAAGCTTTCTTT. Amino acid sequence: CASSPRSALKVTEAFF.

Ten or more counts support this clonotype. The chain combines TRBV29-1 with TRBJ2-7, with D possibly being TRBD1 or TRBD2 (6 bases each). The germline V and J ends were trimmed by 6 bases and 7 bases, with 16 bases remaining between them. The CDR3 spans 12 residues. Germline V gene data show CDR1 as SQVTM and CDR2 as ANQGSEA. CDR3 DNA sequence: TGCAGCGTCATCCTAGGGGGAGGTGAGCAGTACTTC. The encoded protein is CSVILGGGEQYF.

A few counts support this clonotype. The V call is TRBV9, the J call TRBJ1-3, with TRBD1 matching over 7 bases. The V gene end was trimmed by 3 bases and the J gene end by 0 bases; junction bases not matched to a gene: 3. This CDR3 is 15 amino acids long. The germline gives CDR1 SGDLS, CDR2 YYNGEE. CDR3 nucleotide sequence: TGTGCCAGCAGCGAGGGGACAGCCTCTGGAAACACCATATATTTT. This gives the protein CASSEGTASGNTIYF.

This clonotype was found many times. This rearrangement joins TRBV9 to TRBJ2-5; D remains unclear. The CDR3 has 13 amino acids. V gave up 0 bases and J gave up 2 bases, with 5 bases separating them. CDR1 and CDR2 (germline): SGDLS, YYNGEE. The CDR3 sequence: CASSVVPQETQYF. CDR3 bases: TGTGCCAGCAGCGTAGTCCCGCAAGAGACCCAGTACTTC.

CDR3 sequence reads: CAPGQVNTEAFF. The DNA of the CDR3 is TGTGCCCCCGGACAGGTGAACACTGAAGCTTTCTTT. This chain links TRBV10-3 with TRBJ1-1, with TRBD1 identical over 7 bases. This CDR3 is built from 12 residues. V gave up 11 bases and J gave up 0 bases; unmatched junction bases: 3. CDR1 is ENHRY and CDR2 is SYGVKD in the germline V gene.

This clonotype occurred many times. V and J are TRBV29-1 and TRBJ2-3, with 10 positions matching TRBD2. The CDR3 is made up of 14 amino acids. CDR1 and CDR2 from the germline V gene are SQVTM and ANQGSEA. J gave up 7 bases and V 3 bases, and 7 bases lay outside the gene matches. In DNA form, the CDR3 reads TGCAGCGTTGATGGACTAGCGGAGGTTAATACGCAGTATTTT. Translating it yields CSVDGLAEVNTQYF.

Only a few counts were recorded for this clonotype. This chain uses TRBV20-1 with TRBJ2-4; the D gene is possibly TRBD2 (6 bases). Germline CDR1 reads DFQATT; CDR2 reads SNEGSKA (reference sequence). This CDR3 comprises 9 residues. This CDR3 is CNAGRIQYF. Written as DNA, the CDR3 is TGCAACGCAGGGAGGATTCAGTACTTC.

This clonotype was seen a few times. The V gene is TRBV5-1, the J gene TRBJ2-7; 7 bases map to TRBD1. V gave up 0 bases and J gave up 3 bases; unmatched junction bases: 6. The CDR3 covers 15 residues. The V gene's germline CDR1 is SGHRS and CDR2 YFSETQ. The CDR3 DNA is TGCGCCAGCAGCTTGGAAGCAAGGGGGCTCTACGAGCAGTACTTC. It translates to CASSLEARGLYEQYF.

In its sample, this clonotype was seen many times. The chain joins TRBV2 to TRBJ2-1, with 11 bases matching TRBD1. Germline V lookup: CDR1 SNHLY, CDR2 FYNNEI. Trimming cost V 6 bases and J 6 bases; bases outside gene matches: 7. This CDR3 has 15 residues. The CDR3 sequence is CASRIGQGATNEQFF. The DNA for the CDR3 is TGTGCCAGCAGGATTGGACAGGGGGCAACCAATGAGCAGTTCTTC.